These 25 T cell receptor beta chains share one sample of origin, sequenced in a study of shared clonotypes between healthy human individuals. Some clones are missing from TCRdb's copy, which holds only in-frame ones; the method was immunoSEQ multiplex PCR. The sample lists about 1,800,000 clones, roughly 94% occurring once. Naive CD8 isolation took CD45RO-negative cells positively selected for CCR7 and excluded terminally differentiated effector memory CD45RA+ cells. The specimen sequenced was naive CD8+ T cells sorted from blood. The source of these receptors is a man between 18 and 35 years old in good health.

This chain uses TRBV12-5 with TRBJ1-2; maybe TRBD1 (5 bases). The V end lost 6 bases, the J end lost 0 bases, and 17 bases lay between the germline ends. This CDR3 comprises 16 residues. Germline CDR1 LGHNT, CDR2 FRNRAP. The CDR3 protein is CASGGVRGVANYGYTF. CDR3 coding DNA: TGTGCTAGTGGCGGAGTCCGGGGGGTAGCTAACTATGGCTACACCTTC.

This clone was seen only once. The junction departs from germline at one end; a sequencing error may be responsible. Other DNA sequences of this sample code for an identical CDR3. The chain links TRBV27 to TRBJ2-1, with a weak D call TRBD1 (5 bases). Germline values: CDR1 MNHEY, CDR2 SMNVEV (reference sequence). CDR3 length equals 12 residues. CDR3: CASSLSPGEQFF. The DNA of the CDR3 is TGTGCCAGCAGTCTATCCCCAGGGGAGCAGTTCTTC.

The rearrangement joins TRBV7-9 to TRBJ2-1, with 10 bases fitting TRBD2. This CDR3 spans 16 amino acids. V shed 2 bases and J 4 bases; nucleotides not matched to a gene: 5. CDR1 SEHNR and CDR2 FQNEAQ come from the germline V gene (reference sequence). The CDR3: CASSLLAGGYYNEQFF. CDR3 nucleotide sequence: TGTGCCAGCAGCTTATTAGCGGGAGGATATTACAATGAGCAGTTCTTC. The full variable domain, its missing parts supplied by reference TRBV7-9 and TRBJ2-1, is DTGVSQNPRHKITKRGQNVTFRCDPISEHNRLYWYRQTLGQGPEFLTYFQNEAQLEKSRLLSDRFSAERPKGSFSTLEIQRTEQGDSAMYLCASSLLAGGYYNEQFFGPGTRLTVL.

The gene calls are TRBV6-6 and TRBJ2-7; 8 positions agree with TRBD1. CDR1 is MNHNY and CDR2 is SVGAGI in the germline V gene (reference sequence). The trim removed 0 bases at V and 2 bases at J, leaving 6 bases unmatched. This CDR3 is 16 amino acids long. The CDR3 nucleotides are TGTGCCAGCAGTTACTCGATTGCAGGGGGCACCTACGAGCAGTACTTC. Translated: CASSYSIAGGTYEQYF.

The V gene is TRBV6-5, the J gene TRBJ2-1, with a possible D match to TRBD1 (6 bases). V dropped 8 bases and J dropped 1 base, with 12 bases sitting between them. Germline V lookup: CDR1 MNHEY, CDR2 SVGAGI. The CDR3 covers 14 residues. CDR3 nucleotide sequence: TGTGCCAGCGCCGGACAGTCGTCCTACAATGAGCAGTTCTTC. Translating gives CASAGQSSYNEQFF.

The CDR3 DNA reads TGTGCCAGCATCGAGACATCCCTAGCGGGGGGGGCCCATACGCAGTATTTT. It yields the protein CASIETSLAGGAHTQYF. V and J are TRBV6-4 and TRBJ2-3, with TRBD2 identical over 12 bases. CDR3 length: 17 amino acids. The trim removed 7 bases at V and 7 bases at J, leaving 15 bases unmatched. Per the germline V gene, CDR1 is MRHNA and CDR2 is SNTAGT.

V is TRBV5-6 and J is TRBJ2-3; maybe TRBD2 (6 bases). Trimming took 4 bases from V and 2 from J, leaving 17 bases between them. The CDR3 sequence is 16 residues long. CDR1 SGHDT and CDR2 YYEEEE come from the germline V gene. CDR3 in amino acids: CASSQEGLTVTDTQYF. The CDR3 region has the DNA TGTGCCAGCAGCCAGGAAGGACTAACCGTCACAGATACGCAGTATTTT. The full variable domain, in which reference TRBV5-6 and TRBJ2-3 provide the parts outside the CDR3, is DAGVTQSPTHLIKTRGQQVTLRCSPKSGHDTVSWYQQALGQGPQFIFQYYEEEERQRGNFPDRFSGHQFPNYSSELNVNALLLGDSALYLCASSQEGLTVTDTQYFGPGTRLTVL.

The chain combines TRBV15 with TRBJ2-7; D is undetermined. In germline, CDR1 is LNHNV, CDR2 YYDKDF (reference sequence). The ends were cut back, 4 bases at V and 2 bases at J, with 21 bases in the middle. This CDR3 has 17 amino acids. The CDR3 here is CATSNSMSGSGPYEQYF. DNA for the CDR3: TGTGCCACCAGCAACTCTATGTCCGGTTCTGGCCCCTACGAGCAGTACTTC.

The sample holds one count of this clone. This chain joins TRBV5-4 and TRBJ1-2; D perhaps matches TRBD1 (5 bases). The CDR3 spans 15 residues. CDR1 is SGHNT and CDR2 is YYREEE in the germline V gene (reference sequence). V was trimmed by 4 bases and J by 0 bases, leaving 13 bases between them. CDR3 nucleotides: TGTGCCAGCAGCGGGTGGGACGGTGCTAACTATGGCTACACCTTC. Its protein product is CASSGWDGANYGYTF. The variable domain in full, with the rest retrieved from reference TRBV5-4 and TRBJ1-2, is ETGVTQSPTHLIKTRGQQVTLRCSSQSGHNTVSWYQQALGQGPQFIFQYYREEENGRGNFPPRFSGLQFPNYSSELNVNALELDDSALYLCASSGWDGANYGYTFGSGTRLTVV.

This clone was recorded only once. Distinct nucleotide sequences in the sample also encode this CDR3. The chain has TRBV4-1 and TRBJ1-6, with a tentative D call TRBD1 (5 bases). Germline V CDR1 and CDR2: MGHRA, YSYEKL. The V and J ends lost 1 base and 4 bases respectively, with 8 bases between them. The CDR3 consists of 15 residues. The CDR3 DNA reads TGCGCCAGCAGCCAAGCCCAGGGATATAATTCACCCCTCCACTTT. It codes for CASSQAQGYNSPLHF.

The J gene is TRBJ1-4, the V gene TRBV7-9, with D hard to call. V lost 4 bases and J lost 7, with 19 bases in between. The CDR3 spans 16 residues. The germline CDR1 and CDR2 sequences are SEHNR and FQNEAQ (reference sequence). The CDR3 here is CASSSNSGPAPEKLFF. In DNA form, the CDR3 reads TGTGCCAGCAGCTCTAATAGCGGACCGGCCCCTGAAAAACTGTTTTTT.

The rearrangement uses TRBV9 and TRBJ2-7; D tentatively reads TRBD1 or TRBD2 (5 bases each). The length of the CDR3 is 11 residues. CDR1 and CDR2 (germline): SGDLS, YYNGEE. Deletions cut 7 bases from V and 2 bases from J, with 7 bases between. The CDR3 loop reads CASGGPYEQYF. CDR3 in DNA: TGTGCCAGCGGGGGTCCCTACGAGCAGTACTTC.

This clone appeared a single time. The chain couples TRBV5-1 to TRBJ2-7; the match to TRBD2 covers 13 bases. The trim removed 4 bases at V and 5 bases at J, leaving 6 bases unmatched. The V gene's germline CDR1 is SGHRS and CDR2 YFSETQ. The CDR3 runs to 15 residues. The CDR3 protein is CASSPRGTSGDEQYF. CDR3 coding DNA: TGCGCCAGCAGCCCGCGAGGGACTAGCGGGGACGAGCAGTACTTC.

V gene TRBV6-4 combines with J gene TRBJ1-3, with a tentative D call TRBD1 (6 bases). The germline V and J ends were trimmed by 11 bases and 3 bases, with 17 bases remaining between them. CDR1 MRHNA and CDR2 SNTAGT come from the germline V gene. CDR3 size: 14 residues. The CDR3 DNA reads as TGTGCCCCGCGGGGGCCACAGTGTGGAAACACCATATATTTT. Protein sequence: CAPRGPQCGNTIYF.

The chain is built from TRBV4-1 and TRBJ2-5; TRBD1 might be the D (5 bases). CDR3 length equals 16 residues. Germline V gene lookup returns CDR1 MGHRA and CDR2 YSYEKL. V was cut by 0 bases and J by 2 bases, with 13 bases left in between. For the CDR3, the DNA is TGCGCCAGCAGCCAAGATGCAGGGCAGGTGCAAGAGACCCAGTACTTC. Encoded protein: CASSQDAGQVQETQYF.

This chain connects TRBV19 to TRBJ2-1; 13 positions match TRBD2. The length of the CDR3 is 16 residues. CDR1 is LNHDA, CDR2 SQIVND, per germline (reference sequence). The junction had 7 bases not matched to a gene; V was cut back by 5 bases and J by 6 bases. This CDR3 reads CASSSPGTSGTNEQFF. Written as DNA, the CDR3 is TGTGCCAGTAGTTCCCCCGGGACTAGCGGGACCAATGAGCAGTTCTTC.

The chain has TRBV6-5 and TRBJ2-7; 10 positions agree with TRBD2. This CDR3 contains 14 residues. Germline trimming cut 8 bases from V and 3 bases from J; bases unmatched to any gene: 7. Germline values: CDR1 MNHEY, CDR2 SVGAGI. The CDR3 nucleotides read TGTGCCAGCCAACTAGCGGGAAACCGCTACGAGCAGTACTTC. It is translated as CASQLAGNRYEQYF.

In the case of this clone: The sample holds other DNA sequences that translate to the same CDR3. The gene calls are TRBV5-6 and TRBJ2-7; D possibly corresponds to TRBD1 (5 bases). Germline V gives CDR1 SGHDT, CDR2 YYEEEE. V lost 3 bases, J lost 2 bases, and 9 bases lay in between. This CDR3 is 13 amino acids long. CDR3 DNA sequence: TGTGCCAGCAGCTACGACAGAGCCTACGAGCAGTACTTC. Translated: CASSYDRAYEQYF.

The chain combines TRBV4-3 with TRBJ2-2; the D is unclear. The V gene lost 1 base and the J gene lost 6 bases, with 9 bases spanning the gap. Germline V gene data show CDR1 as LGHNA and CDR2 as YSLEER. This CDR3 has 14 amino acids. The CDR3 DNA is TGCGCCAGCAGCCAAGCTCTTTTAGCCGGGGAGCTGTTTTTT. Its protein is CASSQALLAGELFF.

The chain has TRBV6-1 and TRBJ2-5; D assignment may be TRBD1 or TRBD2 (7 bases each). The CDR3 runs to 16 residues. Germline CDR1 MNHNS, CDR2 SASEGT. Trimming left V 1 base short and J 5 bases short, with 17 bases between. The CDR3 protein is CASSEGQGEGWETQYF. DNA of the CDR3: TGTGCCAGCAGTGAAGGCCAGGGGGAGGGTTGGGAGACCCAGTACTTC.

J is TRBJ2-4 and V is TRBV30; weak D call: TRBD2 (5 bases). The CDR3 loop spans 14 amino acids. Looked up from germline, CDR1 is GTSNPN and CDR2 is SVGIG (reference sequence). V lost 5 bases and J 2 bases, leaving 13 bases between the germline ends. CDR3 amino acids: CAWSEASSKNIQYF. The CDR3 DNA follows: TGTGCCTGGTCGGAGGCGTCTTCCAAAAACATTCAGTACTTC.

J is TRBJ1-2 and V is TRBV5-6, with a tentative D call TRBD1 (5 bases). This CDR3 comprises 12 residues. The V end was cut by 2 bases, the J end by 7 bases, with 9 bases between. The germline CDR1 and CDR2 sequences are SGHDT and YYEEEE. The CDR3 region is CASSFSGAGYTF. The CDR3 nucleotides read TGTGCCAGCAGCTTTAGTGGGGCTGGCTACACCTTC.

The chain carries TRBV7-9 and TRBJ1-3, with no clear D. The V gene lost 1 base and the J gene lost 0 bases, with 10 bases spanning the gap. Germline CDR1 and CDR2: SEHNR and FQNEAQ (reference sequence). The CDR3 is made up of 16 amino acids. CDR3 DNA sequence: TGTGCCAGCAGCTTAGGTGAGAGGCTCTCTGGAAACACCATATATTTT. As protein: CASSLGERLSGNTIYF. The whole variable domain, filled in from reference TRBV7-9 and TRBJ1-3, reads DTGVSQNPRHKITKRGQNVTFRCDPISEHNRLYWYRQTLGQGPEFLTYFQNEAQLEKSRLLSDRFSAERPKGSFSTLEIQRTEQGDSAMYLCASSLGERLSGNTIYFGEGSWLTVV.

The rearrangement uses TRBV7-9 and TRBJ2-7; 7 bases align to TRBD2. Germline lookup yields CDR1 SEHNR and CDR2 FQNEAQ (reference sequence). This CDR3 has 15 residues. Trimming removed 6 bases from V and 2 bases from J; junction bases left unmatched: 10. DNA for the CDR3: TGTGCCAGCAGTCAAACTCCTAGCGGTACCTACGAGCAGTACTTC. It encodes CASSQTPSGTYEQYF.

Comments on this clone: Other DNA sequences of this sample code for an identical CDR3. The rearrangement links TRBV6-5 to TRBJ2-7; 10 positions match TRBD1. Germline CDR1 reads MNHEY; CDR2 reads SVGAGI. The CDR3 totals 14 residues. V gave up 5 bases and J gave up 2 bases; unmatched junction bases: 3. The CDR3 loop reads CASSLGTGAYEQYF. The CDR3 nucleotides read TGTGCCAGCAGTCTAGGGACAGGGGCCTACGAGCAGTACTTC.